The source of this TCR beta chain is a study of blood T cell repertoires in COVID-19. The CDR3 is made up of 15 amino acids. The germline V gene encodes CDR1 LGHNA and CDR2 YSLEER. Trimming stripped 3 bases from V and 4 bases from J, with 15 bases between. Here immunoSEQ multiplex PCR was the method, and the copy in TCRdb shows in-frame clones only, minus some. This sample carries tens of thousands of clones, 85% to 90% of them seen once, and the ten largest clones take about 2.4%. This TCR came from a human donor in a cohort sampled during active COVID-19. V usage is TRBV4-3 and J usage is TRBJ1-1; TRBD1 is a possible D gene (6 bases). The sample was peripheral blood. In DNA, the CDR3 is TGCGCCAGCAGCCACCTAGACAGGTCTGGCACTGAAGCTTTCTTT. Translating it yields CASSHLDRSGTEAFF.